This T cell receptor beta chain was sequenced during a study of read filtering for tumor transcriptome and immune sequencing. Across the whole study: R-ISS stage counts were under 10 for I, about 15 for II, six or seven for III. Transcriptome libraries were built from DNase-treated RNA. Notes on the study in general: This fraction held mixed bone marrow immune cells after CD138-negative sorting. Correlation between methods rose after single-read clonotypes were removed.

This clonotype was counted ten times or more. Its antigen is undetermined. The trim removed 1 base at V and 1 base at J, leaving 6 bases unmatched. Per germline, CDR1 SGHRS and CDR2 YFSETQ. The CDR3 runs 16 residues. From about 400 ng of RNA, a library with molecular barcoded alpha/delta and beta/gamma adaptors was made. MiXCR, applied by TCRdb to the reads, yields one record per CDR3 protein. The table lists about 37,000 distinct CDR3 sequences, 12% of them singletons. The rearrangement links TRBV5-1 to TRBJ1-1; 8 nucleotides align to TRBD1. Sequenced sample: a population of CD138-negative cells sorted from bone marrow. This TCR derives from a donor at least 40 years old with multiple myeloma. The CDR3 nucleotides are TGCGCCAGCAGCTTGAGGGGCCAGGGGGCGAACACTGAAGCTTTCTTT. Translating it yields CASSLRGQGANTEAFF.